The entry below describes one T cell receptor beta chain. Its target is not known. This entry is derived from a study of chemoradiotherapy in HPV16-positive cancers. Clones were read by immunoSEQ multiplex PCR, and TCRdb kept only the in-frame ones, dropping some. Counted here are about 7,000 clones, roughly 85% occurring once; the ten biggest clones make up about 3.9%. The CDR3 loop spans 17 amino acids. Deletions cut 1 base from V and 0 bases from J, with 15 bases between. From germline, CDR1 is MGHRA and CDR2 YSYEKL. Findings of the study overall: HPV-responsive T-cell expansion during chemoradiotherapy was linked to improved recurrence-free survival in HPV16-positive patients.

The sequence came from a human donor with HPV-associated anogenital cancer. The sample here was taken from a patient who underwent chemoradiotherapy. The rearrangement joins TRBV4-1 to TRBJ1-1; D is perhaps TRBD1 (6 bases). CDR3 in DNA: TGCGCCAGCAGCCAAGGCAGGGGAAGAACATTGAACACTGAAGCTTTCTTT. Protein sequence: CASSQGRGRTLNTEAFF.